These T cell receptor beta chains were read from a single sample in a study of Ad26.COV2.S vaccination and SARS-CoV-2 variants. Profiled with immunoSEQ multiplex PCR; TCRdb holds only in-frame clones, not every one. The data hold hundreds of thousands of clones, with 70% to 90% observed a single time. The sequenced sample was peripheral blood, obtained in a trial of Ad26.COV2.S vaccine versus placebo. These receptors came from a person aged 18-65 years who received the Ad26.COV2.S COVID-19 vaccine or a placebo. Each CDR3 is given with its conserved first and last residue. D genes are given only for firm matches. The size field is filled for only some rows; it gives once, few, many or a size class.

D: -
J: TRBJ2-2
V: TRBV12-5
size: -
CDR3: CASGSIPGTLTGELFF
DNA: TGTGCTAGTGGTTCGATCCCCGGGACTCTTACCGGGGAGCTGTTTTTT

D: -
J: TRBJ1-1
V: TRBV7-9
size: -
CDR3: CASSLPLGAFF
DNA: TGTGCCAGCAGCTTGCCCTTGGGAGCTTTCTTT

D: TRBD2
J: TRBJ2-1
V: TRBV13
size: -
CDR3: CASSHGLAAYNEQFF
DNA: TGTGCCTCCTCCCATGGACTAGCGGCCTACAATGAGCAGTTCTTC

D: TRBD1
J: TRBJ1-2
V: TRBV5-8
size: -
CDR3: CASSSPTGLNGYTF
DNA: TGTGCCAGCAGCTCTCCGACAGGGCTGAATGGCTACACCTTC

D: -
J: TRBJ1-1
V: TRBV7-2
size: -
CDR3: CASSLNRGPTEAFF
DNA: TGTGCCAGCAGCTTAAATAGGGGCCCGACTGAAGCTTTCTTT

D: -
J: TRBJ1-1
V: TRBV29-1
size: once
CDR3: CSGLGHMNTEAFF
DNA: TGCAGCGGGCTTGGACATATGAACACTGAAGCTTTCTTT

D: -
J: TRBJ1-1
V: TRBV7-3
size: -
CDR3: CASSLIGLNTEAFF
DNA: TGTGCCAGCAGCTTAATTGGTTTGAACACTGAAGCTTTCTTT

D: -
J: TRBJ1-1
V: TRBV28
size: -
CDR3: CASSRALFRNPEAFF
DNA: TGTGCCAGCAGTCGCGCTCTCTTTAGGAATCCTGAAGCTTTCTTT

D: -
J: TRBJ1-1
V: TRBV10-3
size: -
CDR3: CAIGGQLNTEAFF
DNA: TGTGCCATCGGAGGTCAGCTGAACACTGAAGCTTTCTTT

D: -
J: TRBJ1-1
V: TRBV18
size: -
CDR3: CASSPGENTEAFF
DNA: TGTGCCAGCTCACCAGGGGAGAACACTGAAGCTTTCTTT

D: TRBD2
J: TRBJ2-1
V: TRBV6-5
size: -
CDR3: CASSYTRGGQNEQFF
DNA: TGTGCCAGCAGTTACACCCGGGGGGGCCAGAATGAGCAGTTCTTC

D: -
J: TRBJ1-2
V: TRBV9
size: -
CDR3: CASSAPPGSNYGYTF
DNA: TGTGCCAGCAGCGCGCCGCCAGGGTCGAACTATGGCTACACCTTC

D: -
J: TRBJ2-7
V: TRBV5-6
size: -
CDR3: CASSGWDQSSYEQYF
DNA: TGTGCCAGCAGCGGATGGGACCAAAGCTCCTACGAGCAGTACTTC

D: TRBD2
J: TRBJ2-5
V: TRBV5-4
size: -
CDR3: CASSPSGAQETQYF
DNA: TGTGCCAGCAGCCCGAGCGGGGCGCAAGAGACCCAGTACTTC

D: -
J: TRBJ2-7
V: TRBV10-2
size: -
CDR3: CASTPGHYEQYF
DNA: TGCGCCAGCACCCCGGGACACTACGAGCAGTACTTC

D: -
J: TRBJ2-1
V: TRBV20-1
size: -
CDR3: CSARWLREQFF
DNA: TGCAGTGCTAGATGGCTGAGAGAGCAGTTCTTC

D: TRBD1
J: TRBJ1-2
V: TRBV12-3/TRBV12-4
size: -
CDR3: CASSLGQGVGYTF
DNA: TGTGCCAGCAGTCTGGGACAGGGCGTCGGCTACACCTTC

D: -
J: TRBJ1-5
V: TRBV21-1
size: -
CDR3: CASSKTPPGQGKLRGQPQHF
DNA: TGTGCCAGCAGCAAAACCCCCCCTGGACAGGGGAAATTGAGGGGTCAGCCCCAGCATTTT

D: -
J: TRBJ2-3
V: TRBV21-1
size: -
CDR3: CASSKEVVAGACTDTQYF
DNA: TGTGCCAGCAGCAAAGAGGTAGTAGCGGGAGCTTGCACAGATACGCAGTATTTT

D: -
J: TRBJ1-5
V: TRBV5-6
size: once
CDR3: CASSLALFSGRGQPQHF
DNA: TGTGCCAGCAGCTTGGCCTTGTTTTCGGGGCGCGGTCAGCCCCAGCATTTT

D: -
J: TRBJ2-1
V: TRBV7-9
size: -
CDR3: CASSYQANNEQFF
DNA: TGTGCCAGCAGCTATCAGGCCAACAATGAGCAGTTCTTC

D: TRBD1
J: TRBJ1-5
V: TRBV24-1
size: -
CDR3: CATSGTGINQPQHF
DNA: TGTGCCACCAGTGGGACAGGGATCAATCAGCCCCAGCATTTT

D: -
J: TRBJ2-1
V: TRBV11-3
size: -
CDR3: CASTTRKRGYNEQFF
DNA: TGTGCCAGCACAACAAGAAAGAGGGGCTACAATGAGCAGTTCTTC

D: -
J: TRBJ2-6
V: TRBV2
size: -
CDR3: CASSVFSGANVLTF
DNA: TGTGCCAGCAGTGTCTTCTCTGGGGCCAACGTCCTGACTTTC

D: -
J: TRBJ2-3
V: TRBV5-1
size: once
CDR3: CASSWGRGGTDTQYF
DNA: TGCGCCAGCAGCTGGGGGCGTGGGGGGACAGATACGCAGTATTTT

D: -
J: TRBJ2-3
V: TRBV7-2
size: -
CDR3: CASSRGASTDTQYF
DNA: TGTGCCAGCAGCCGGGGGGCTAGCACAGATACGCAGTATTTT

D: -
J: TRBJ2-5
V: TRBV5-4
size: -
CDR3: CASSLDLQETQYF
DNA: TGTGCCAGCAGCTTGGATCTCCAAGAGACCCAGTACTTC

D: TRBD1
J: TRBJ1-1
V: TRBV3-1/TRBV3-2
size: -
CDR3: CASETGKGVMTEAFF
DNA: TGTGCCAGCGAGACAGGGAAGGGAGTGATGACTGAAGCTTTCTTT

D: -
J: TRBJ2-1
V: TRBV6-5
size: once
CDR3: CASSLGLNSYNEQFF
DNA: TGTGCCAGCAGTTTGGGACTTAACTCCTACAATGAGCAGTTCTTC

D: TRBD1
J: TRBJ2-1
V: TRBV18
size: -
CDR3: CASSPGTGKLGEQFF
DNA: TGTGCCAGCTCACCCGGGACAGGGAAACTCGGTGAGCAGTTCTTC

D: -
J: TRBJ2-3
V: TRBV2
size: -
CDR3: CASSEARGGADTQYF
DNA: TGTGCCAGCAGTGAAGCGCGAGGGGGGGCAGATACGCAGTATTTT

D: TRBD2
J: TRBJ2-2
V: TRBV6-5
size: -
CDR3: CASRASGINTGELFF
DNA: TGTGCCAGCAGGGCTAGCGGGATAAACACCGGGGAGCTGTTTTTT

D: TRBD1
J: TRBJ2-7
V: TRBV6-5
size: few
CDR3: CASGPGTGGYEQYF
DNA: TGTGCCAGCGGGCCCGGGACAGGGGGGTACGAGCAGTACTTC

D: TRBD1
J: TRBJ1-1
V: TRBV10-3
size: -
CDR3: CAISRQGGTEAFF
DNA: TGTGCCATCAGCCGACAGGGGGGCACTGAAGCTTTCTTT

D: TRBD1
J: TRBJ1-4
V: TRBV19
size: -
CDR3: CASSGRTGQSEKLFF
DNA: TGTGCCAGTAGTGGAAGGACAGGGCAATCGGAAAAACTGTTTTTT

D: -
J: TRBJ1-1
V: TRBV3-1/TRBV3-2
size: -
CDR3: CASSHWGGTEAFF
DNA: TGTGCCAGCAGTCATTGGGGGGGCACTGAAGCTTTCTTT

D: -
J: TRBJ1-3
V: TRBV6-5
size: once
CDR3: CAGRPNASGNTIYF
DNA: TGTGCCGGGCGGCCCAATGCCTCTGGAAACACCATATATTTT

D: TRBD1
J: TRBJ2-7
V: TRBV30
size: few
CDR3: CAWSLTGGGSYEQYF
DNA: TGTGCCTGGAGTTTGACAGGGGGAGGGAGCTACGAGCAGTACTTC

D: -
J: TRBJ2-2
V: TRBV4-2
size: -
CDR3: CASSQDAGAPNTGELFF
DNA: TGTGCCAGCAGCCAAGATGCCGGCGCTCCCAACACCGGGGAGCTGTTTTTT

D: -
J: TRBJ2-1
V: TRBV2
size: -
CDR3: CASSVTPTSYNEQFF
DNA: TGTGCCAGCAGTGTTACACCCACCTCATACAATGAGCAGTTCTTC

D: -
J: TRBJ1-2
V: TRBV29-1
size: -
CDR3: CSVDEVTAPNYGYTF
DNA: TGCAGCGTTGATGAGGTGACAGCCCCTAACTATGGCTACACCTTC

D: -
J: TRBJ1-6
V: TRBV30
size: -
CDR3: CAWTSGSYNSPLHF
DNA: TGTGCCTGGACCTCCGGGTCCTATAATTCACCCCTCCACTTT

D: -
J: TRBJ1-5
V: TRBV10-3
size: -
CDR3: CAISIGENQPQHF
DNA: TGTGCCATCAGTATCGGAGAGAATCAGCCCCAGCATTTT

D: -
J: TRBJ1-2
V: TRBV29-1
size: -
CDR3: CSVGSGYYGYTF
DNA: TGCAGCGTTGGGAGTGGGTACTATGGCTACACCTTC

D: -
J: TRBJ2-2
V: TRBV20-1
size: few
CDR3: CSATNTGELFF
DNA: TGCAGTGCAACGAACACCGGGGAGCTGTTTTTT

D: TRBD1
J: TRBJ2-7
V: TRBV11-2
size: -
CDR3: CASSGTGGLEQYF
DNA: TGTGCCAGCTCCGGGACAGGGGGGTTGGAGCAGTACTTC

D: -
J: TRBJ1-4
V: TRBV5-1
size: -
CDR3: CASSPAVATNEKLFF
DNA: TGCGCCAGCAGCCCGGCAGTTGCAACTAATGAAAAACTGTTTTTT

D: TRBD1
J: TRBJ2-5
V: TRBV9
size: -
CDR3: CASSVGGQGQETQYF
DNA: TGTGCCAGCAGCGTAGGGGGACAGGGCCAAGAGACCCAGTACTTC

D: -
J: TRBJ2-1
V: TRBV5-8
size: -
CDR3: CASSPVRGGEQFF
DNA: TGTGCCAGCAGCCCGGTTAGAGGGGGTGAGCAGTTCTTC

D: -
J: TRBJ2-5
V: TRBV29-1
size: -
CDR3: CSVGTQGGSQETQYF
DNA: TGCAGCGTTGGGACCCAAGGGGGATCTCAAGAGACCCAGTACTTC

D: -
J: TRBJ1-1
V: TRBV6-5
size: -
CDR3: CASRNTGNTEAFF
DNA: TGTGCCAGCAGAAATACAGGGAACACTGAAGCTTTCTTT